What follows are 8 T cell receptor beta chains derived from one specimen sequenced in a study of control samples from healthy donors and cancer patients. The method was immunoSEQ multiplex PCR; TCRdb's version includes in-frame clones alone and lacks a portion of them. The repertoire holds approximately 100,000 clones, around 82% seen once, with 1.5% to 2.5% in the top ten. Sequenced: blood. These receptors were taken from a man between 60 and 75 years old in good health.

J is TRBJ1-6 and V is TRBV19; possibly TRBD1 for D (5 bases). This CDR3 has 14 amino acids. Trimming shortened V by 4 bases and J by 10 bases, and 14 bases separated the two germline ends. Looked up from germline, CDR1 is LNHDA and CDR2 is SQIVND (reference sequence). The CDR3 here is CASSTIGGGSPLHF. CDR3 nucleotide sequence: TGTGCCAGTAGTACAATCGGGGGTGGGTCACCCCTCCACTTT. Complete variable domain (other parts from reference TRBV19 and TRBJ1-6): DGGITQSPKYLFRKEGQNVTLSCEQNLNHDAMYWYRQDPGQGLRLIYYSQIVNDFQKGDIAEGYSVSREKKESFPLTVTSAQKNPTAFYLCASSTIGGGSPLHFGNGTRLTVT.

CDR3 in amino acids: CASRAGSYYEQYF. As DNA, the CDR3 is TGTGCCAGCAGGGCAGGGTCTTATTACGAGCAGTACTTC. V gene TRBV28 combines with J gene TRBJ2-7, with D tentatively TRBD1 (5 bases). Germline loops: CDR1 MDHEN, CDR2 SYDVKM. V was shortened by 6 bases and J by 4 bases, with 13 bases between the two germline ends. The CDR3 is made up of 13 amino acids.

CDR3 region: CASGLYLDEKLFF. In DNA form, the CDR3 reads TGTGCCAGCGGGCTTTACCTGGACGAAAAACTGTTTTTT. The chain combines TRBV6-5 with TRBJ1-4, with no clear D. In germline, CDR1 is MNHEY, CDR2 SVGAGI. V was cut by 8 bases and J by 8 bases, with 15 bases left in between. The CDR3 runs to 13 residues.

CDR3 sequence: CASSFDRSEQYF. The CDR3 DNA is TGTGCCAGCAGTTTTGATCGTAGCGAGCAGTACTTC. The chain is built from TRBV12-3 or TRBV12-4 and TRBJ2-7, with unresolved D. The germline V and J ends were trimmed by 3 bases and 6 bases, with 9 bases remaining between them. The CDR3 length is 12 residues.

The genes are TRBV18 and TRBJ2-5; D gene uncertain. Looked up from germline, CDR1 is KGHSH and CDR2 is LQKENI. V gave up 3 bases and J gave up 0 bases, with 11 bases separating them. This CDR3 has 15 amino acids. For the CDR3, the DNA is TGTGCCAGCTCACCTAACAGAATCAACCAAGAGACCCAGTACTTC. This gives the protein CASSPNRINQETQYF. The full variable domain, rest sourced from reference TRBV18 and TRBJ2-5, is NAGVMQNPRHLVRRRGQEARLRCSPMKGHSHVYWYRQLPEEGLKFMVYLQKENIIDESGMPKERFSAEFPKEGPSILRIQQVVRGDSAAYFCASSPNRINQETQYFGPGTRLLVL.

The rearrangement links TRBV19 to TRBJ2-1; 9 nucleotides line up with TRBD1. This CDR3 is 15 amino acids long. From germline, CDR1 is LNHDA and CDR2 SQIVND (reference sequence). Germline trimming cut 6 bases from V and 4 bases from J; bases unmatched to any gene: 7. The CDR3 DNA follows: TGTGCCAGTAGACTACAGGGGGCGAGGTACAATGAGCAGTTCTTC. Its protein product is CASRLQGARYNEQFF. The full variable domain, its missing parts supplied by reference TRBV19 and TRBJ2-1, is DGGITQSPKYLFRKEGQNVTLSCEQNLNHDAMYWYRQDPGQGLRLIYYSQIVNDFQKGDIAEGYSVSREKKESFPLTVTSAQKNPTAFYLCASRLQGARYNEQFFGPGTRLTVL.

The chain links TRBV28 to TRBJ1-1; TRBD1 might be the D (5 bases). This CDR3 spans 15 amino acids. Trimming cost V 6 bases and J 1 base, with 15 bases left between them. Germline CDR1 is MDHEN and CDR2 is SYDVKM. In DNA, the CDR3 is TGTGCCAGCAGCCCACCCCCGCAGGGGAACACTGAAGCTTTCTTT. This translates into CASSPPPQGNTEAFF.

This CDR3 is CAWSVGTDLNTEAFF. The CDR3, as DNA: TGTGCCTGGAGTGTAGGGACCGACCTGAACACTGAAGCTTTCTTT. This chain connects TRBV30 to TRBJ1-1, with TRBD1 as a possible D gene (5 bases). Per the germline V gene, CDR1 is GTSNPN and CDR2 is SVGIG (reference sequence). V gave up 0 bases and J gave up 0 bases, with 11 bases separating them. CDR3 length: 15 amino acids.